Presented here are 22 T cell receptor beta chains from one specimen sequenced in a study of T cell responses to AZD1222 COVID-19 vaccine. The repertoire was sequenced with immunoSEQ multiplex PCR; TCRdb's copy has only in-frame clones and lacks some. This table has about 150,000 clones, approximately 78% appearing once. The source was peripheral blood, collected on day 0 of MenACWY control vaccination. The receptors stem from an adult in good health.

This clone turned up a few times. The rearrangement links TRBV10-3 to TRBJ2-2, with 10 bases fitting TRBD2. The CDR3 extends over 15 amino acids. Trimming at V came to 3 bases and at J to 6 bases, leaving 4 bases not matched to a gene. CDR1 is ENHRY, CDR2 SYGVKD, per germline. The CDR3 nucleotides read TGTGCCATCAGTGAAACGAGCGGGGGGGCCGGGGAGCTGTTTTTT. Translating it yields CAISETSGGAGELFF.

The chain joins TRBV5-4 to TRBJ2-1; 11 positions agree with TRBD2. V was clipped by 5 bases and J by 8 bases; unmatched bases: 6. The CDR3 contains 14 residues. From germline, CDR1 is SGHNT and CDR2 YYREEE (reference sequence). DNA of the CDR3: TGTGCCAGCAGATTAGCGGGGGGGCCCCATGAGCAGTTCTTC. Protein sequence: CASRLAGGPHEQFF.

The gene calls are TRBV6-1 and TRBJ1-6; 8 positions match TRBD1. V shed 4 bases and J 10 bases; nucleotides not matched to a gene: 12. Germline V gives CDR1 MNHNS, CDR2 SASEGT. The CDR3 sequence is 16 residues long. The CDR3 DNA reads TGTGCCAGCAGTGCCGTTACAGGGGGAGGGTGGTCACCCCTCCACTTT. This translates into CASSAVTGGGWSPLHF.

The chain couples TRBV27 to TRBJ2-6; D uncertain. From germline, CDR1 is MNHEY and CDR2 SMNVEV (reference sequence). The CDR3 contains 14 residues. V was trimmed by 5 bases and J by 2 bases, leaving 7 bases between them. CDR3 residues: CASSPLTGANVLTF. DNA for the CDR3: TGTGCCAGCAGTCCCCTTACTGGGGCCAACGTCCTGACTTTC. Combining the CDR3 with reference TRBV27 and TRBJ2-6 gives the whole variable domain EAQVTQNPRYLITVTGKKLTVTCSQNMNHEYMSWYRQDPGLGLRQIYYSMNVEVTDKGDVPEGYKVSRKEKRNFPLILESPSPNQTSLYFCASSPLTGANVLTFGAGSRLTVL.

Only one count was recorded for this clone. The chain has TRBV19 and TRBJ1-2; 10 nucleotides agree with TRBD1. The ends lost 7 bases at V and 4 bases at J; junction bases unmatched: 9. Germline V lookup: CDR1 LNHDA, CDR2 SQIVND (reference sequence). CDR3 size: 15 residues. The CDR3 protein is CASKTPGQGSYGYTF. The CDR3 coding sequence is TGTGCCAGTAAAACACCGGGACAGGGGAGCTATGGCTACACCTTC.

V is TRBV4-1 and J is TRBJ2-1, with TRBD2 matching over 8 bases. Germline values: CDR1 MGHRA, CDR2 YSYEKL. V was clipped by 1 base and J by 5 bases; unmatched bases: 1. This CDR3 has 14 amino acids. CDR3 sequence: CASSQVGGDNEQFF. CDR3 in DNA: TGCGCCAGCAGCCAAGTCGGGGGGGACAATGAGCAGTTCTTC.

The chain has TRBV5-8 and TRBJ1-2; 10 bases agree with TRBD1. The CDR3 is 18 residues long. CDR1 and CDR2 from the germline V gene are SGHTS and YDEGEE. The V and J ends lost 0 bases and 0 bases, in that order; junction bases with no gene match: 8. CDR3 in amino acids: CASSLGRGQGLPNYGYTF. CDR3 coding DNA: TGTGCCAGCAGCTTGGGGCGGGGACAGGGGCTTCCTAACTATGGCTACACCTTC.

CDR3 bases: TGTGCCAGCAGCTACAGGGTCAGGGTCAATGAGCAGTTCTTC. Protein product: CASSYRVRVNEQFF. This chain joins TRBV27 and TRBJ2-1; the D gene is possibly TRBD1 (6 bases). Between the trimmed V and J ends, which lost 6 bases and 6 bases, there was a span of 15 bases. This CDR3 is built from 14 residues. The germline CDR1 and CDR2 sequences are MNHEY and SMNVEV (reference sequence).

This rearrangement joins TRBV21-1 to TRBJ1-6; TRBD1 was called by the table and not checked on the DNA. TRBV21-1 is flagged as a pseudogene. The CDR3 length is 14 residues. CDR3 protein: CASSKCRGRSPLHF. DNA for the CDR3: TGTGCCAGCAGCAAATGCAGGGGGCGATCACCCCTCCACTTT.

V usage is TRBV7-6 and J usage is TRBJ1-1; TRBD1 agrees at 8 bases. Germline CDR1 and CDR2: SGHVS and FNYEAQ. The J segment lost 7 bases and the V segment lost 6 bases, leaving 13 bases of the junction unmatched. This CDR3 comprises 15 residues. The CDR3 spells CASRPAGGVINEAFF. The CDR3 DNA sequence: TGTGCCAGCAGACCCGCAGGGGGCGTTATTAATGAAGCTTTCTTT.

This clone came up a few times. This chain joins TRBV9 and TRBJ2-1, with 7 bases matching TRBD1. J was trimmed by 4 bases and V by 4 bases; bases with no gene match: 2. Germline CDR1 SGDLS, CDR2 YYNGEE. CDR3 length: 13 residues. The CDR3 sequence: CASSFRGYNEQFF. The CDR3 region has the DNA TGTGCCAGCAGCTTCAGGGGGTACAATGAGCAGTTCTTC.

V gene TRBV11-2 combines with J gene TRBJ2-5; 8 nucleotides align to TRBD2. This CDR3 has 16 amino acids. CDR1 SGHAT and CDR2 FQNNGV come from the germline V gene. With 0 bases clipped from V and 5 bases from J, the junction kept 8 bases outside the gene matches. The CDR3 DNA reads as TGTGCCAGCAGCTTAGATCCCGGACTAGCAGGGGAGACCCAGTACTTC. Protein product: CASSLDPGLAGETQYF.

This clone has only one observation. The chain recombines TRBV5-4 with TRBJ2-3; 8 bases line up with TRBD1. CDR1 SGHNT and CDR2 YYREEE come from the germline V gene (reference sequence). V was clipped by 4 bases and J by 3 bases; unmatched bases: 4. CDR3 size: 14 residues. The CDR3 DNA reads as TGTGCCAGCAGCCCGGGACAGGATACAGATACGCAGTATTTT. Its translation: CASSPGQDTDTQYF. The full variable domain, rest sourced from reference TRBV5-4 and TRBJ2-3, is ETGVTQSPTHLIKTRGQQVTLRCSSQSGHNTVSWYQQALGQGPQFIFQYYREEENGRGNFPPRFSGLQFPNYSSELNVNALELDDSALYLCASSPGQDTDTQYFGPGTRLTVL.

The chain couples TRBV9 to TRBJ2-3; 13 bases fit TRBD2. J gave up 7 bases and V 7 bases, and 3 bases lay outside the gene matches. Germline V gene lookup returns CDR1 SGDLS and CDR2 YYNGEE. The CDR3 runs 13 residues. CDR3 loop: CASRTSGSNTQYF. CDR3 in DNA: TGTGCCAGCCGGACTAGCGGGAGCAATACGCAGTATTTT.

The chain recombines TRBV18 with TRBJ2-7; possibly TRBD1 for D (6 bases). Trimming removed 4 bases at V and 2 bases at J, with 15 bases between. Germline V CDR1 and CDR2: KGHSH, LQKENI. The length of the CDR3 is 15 residues. The CDR3 DNA is TGTGCCAGCTCACTCGTCGGACAGAGAACCTACGAGCAGTACTTC. This gives the protein CASSLVGQRTYEQYF. Full variable domain (rest looked up from reference TRBV18 and TRBJ2-7): NAGVMQNPRHLVRRRGQEARLRCSPMKGHSHVYWYRQLPEEGLKFMVYLQKENIIDESGMPKERFSAEFPKEGPSILRIQQVVRGDSAAYFCASSLVGQRTYEQYFGPGTRLTVT.

A few counts support this clone. The J gene is TRBJ1-2, the V gene TRBV12-3 or TRBV12-4, with D possibly being TRBD1 (5 bases). V was shortened by 2 bases and J by 8 bases, with 12 bases between the two germline ends. The CDR3 runs 13 residues. CDR3 loop: CASSLLDTEGYTF. In nucleotides, the CDR3 is TGTGCCAGCAGTTTACTGGACACAGAGGGCTACACCTTC.

This chain connects TRBV5-4 to TRBJ1-2; TRBD1 might be the D (6 bases). The V gene lost 3 bases and the J gene lost 0 bases, with 12 bases spanning the gap. The CDR3 is 15 amino acids. Looked up from germline, CDR1 is SGHNT and CDR2 is YYREEE (reference sequence). In nucleotides, the CDR3 is TGTGCCAGCAGCTCGCGGACAGCAGCTAACTATGGCTACACCTTC. It yields the protein CASSSRTAANYGYTF.

The chain combines TRBV2 with TRBJ1-2; tentatively, D is TRBD1 (5 bases). Trimming pared 7 bases from V and 0 bases from J, leaving 9 bases between. CDR3 length equals 13 residues. Germline V gene data show CDR1 as SNHLY and CDR2 as FYNNEI. The CDR3 region is CASTQGTNYGYTF. Written as DNA, the CDR3 is TGTGCCAGCACCCAGGGTACTAACTATGGCTACACCTTC.

The V gene is TRBV6-2 or TRBV6-3, the J gene TRBJ2-1; tentative D call: TRBD1 (7 bases). Germline-derived CDR1 and CDR2 are MNHEY and SVGEGT. V dropped 2 bases and J dropped 4 bases, with 12 bases sitting between them. This CDR3 region has 15 residues. The CDR3 region is CASSYQGGFYNEQFF. The DNA of the CDR3 is TGTGCCAGCAGTTACCAGGGGGGATTTTACAATGAGCAGTTCTTC.

The CDR3 is CASSQDLNQPQHF. The CDR3 region has the DNA TGTGCCAGCAGCCAAGACCTGAATCAGCCCCAGCATTTT. This chain links TRBV3-1 (or the pseudogene TRBV3-2) with TRBJ1-5; D not resolved. Germline CDR1 LGHDT, CDR2 YNNKEL (reference sequence). The CDR3 has 13 amino acids. V was pared by 0 bases and J by 4 bases, with 4 bases between.

The CDR3 nucleotides are TGTGCCAGTAGGCGGGAGTGGAACACTGAAGCTTTCTTT. Amino acid sequence: CASRREWNTEAFF. This chain links TRBV19 with TRBJ1-1; unclear D gene. Germline V gene sequence: CDR1 LNHDA, CDR2 SQIVND (reference sequence). V was shortened by 6 bases and J by 1 base, with 9 bases between the two germline ends. The CDR3 consists of 13 residues.

The chain links TRBV19 to TRBJ1-1; weak D call: TRBD1 (6 bases). Germline V CDR1 and CDR2: LNHDA, SQIVND (reference sequence). The CDR3 runs to 16 residues. V lost 3 bases, J lost 0 bases, and 14 bases lay in between. The CDR3 here is CASSIGGRTLNTEAFF. The CDR3 region has the DNA TGTGCCAGTAGTATTGGGGGCCGAACCCTGAACACTGAAGCTTTCTTT. The full variable domain, completed using reference TRBV19 and TRBJ1-1, is DGGITQSPKYLFRKEGQNVTLSCEQNLNHDAMYWYRQDPGQGLRLIYYSQIVNDFQKGDIAEGYSVSREKKESFPLTVTSAQKNPTAFYLCASSIGGRTLNTEAFFGQGTRLTVV.